Presented here are 5 T cell receptor beta chains from one specimen sequenced in a study of T-cell reconstitution after alpha-beta-depleted transplantation in children. Unique molecular identifiers tagged the TCRbeta library. TCRdb processed the PCR reads anew with MiXCR; each CDR3 protein has one entry. The table has about 580,000 distinct CDR3 sequences, 23% seen once. The sample in question was PBMCs, mostly from graft donor cells, obtained 360 days after TCRalphabeta/CD19-depleted stem cell transplant. These receptors came from a boy under three years old who had a stem cell transplant for acute myeloid leukemia, so the T cells may come from the graft donor.

This clonotype appeared a few times. The V and J genes are TRBV6-5 and TRBJ2-7, with 9 nucleotides matching TRBD2. V lost 0 bases to trimming and J lost 5 bases; unmatched junction nucleotides: 8. CDR3 length equals 16 residues. Germline lookup yields CDR1 MNHEY and CDR2 SVGAGI. CDR3 DNA: TGTGCCAGCAGTTACTCGGGAGCGGGGGGACTCAACGAGCAGTACTTC. As protein: CASSYSGAGGLNEQYF.

CDR3 DNA: TGTGCCAGCACCCTTCCGGGGAATGAGCAGTTCTTC. The encoded protein is CASTLPGNEQFF. The chain has TRBV28 and TRBJ2-1; a weak D match, TRBD2 (5 bases). Germline V gene sequence: CDR1 MDHEN, CDR2 SYDVKM. There are 12 residues in the CDR3. Trimming took 7 bases from V and 7 from J, leaving 11 bases between them.

This clonotype occurred many times. The DNA of the CDR3 is TGTGCCAGCAGTGACGGGACAGGCTTGAATGAGCAGTTCTTC. Its protein product is CASSDGTGLNEQFF. The V gene is TRBV2, the J gene TRBJ2-1, with 8 bases identical to TRBD1. The CDR3 has 14 amino acids. Germline V gene data show CDR1 as SNHLY and CDR2 as FYNNEI. The V segment lost 3 bases and the J segment 7 bases; nucleotides outside the gene matches: 5. Based on the CDR3 plus reference TRBV2 and TRBJ2-1, the full variable domain is EPEVTQTPSHQVTQMGQEVILRCVPISNHLYFYWYRQILGQKVEFLVSFYNNEISEKSEIFDDQFSVERPDGSNFTLKIRSTKLEDSAMYFCASSDGTGLNEQFFGPGTRLTVL.

This clonotype has more than one count but fewer than ten. This sequence joins TRBV25-1 and TRBJ2-5, with a weak D call TRBD1 (5 bases). The germline V gene encodes CDR1 MGHDK and CDR2 SYGVNS. CDR3 length: 15 amino acids. Trimming pared 3 bases from V and 2 bases from J, leaving 13 bases between. CDR3 nucleotide sequence: TGTGCCAGCAGTGACTACGACAGTTTACAAGAGACCCAGTACTTC. This sequence encodes CASSDYDSLQETQYF.

The rearrangement links TRBV5-6 to TRBJ2-1, with unresolved D. The CDR3 covers 12 residues. Germline V CDR1 and CDR2: SGHDT, YYEEEE. The V end lost 2 bases, the J end lost 10 bases, and 10 bases lay between the germline ends. CDR3 coding DNA: TGTGCCAGCAGCTTTAATCCGTTCGAGCAGTTCTTC. Protein sequence: CASSFNPFEQFF.